This entry describes one T cell receptor beta chain. The antigen remains undetermined. This CDR3 contains 13 residues. Trimming shortened V by 3 bases and J by 5 bases, and 11 bases separated the two germline ends. Germline CDR1 and CDR2: SGHDT and YYEEEE. Use of 60 Vbeta and 13 Jbeta primers characterized the PCR. TCRdb keeps only in-frame clones here, not all; method: immunoSEQ multiplex PCR. Seen here are 160,000 or so clones, approximately 70% observed once, and the top ten hold about 4.3%. The sample originates from a study of cytomegalovirus exposure and HLA in healthy donors. Study-wide findings and caveats: The classifier was said to identify cytomegalovirus status with high specificity and sensitivity.

Sequencing was carried out using PBMCs. V and J are TRBV5-6 and TRBJ1-2, with a possible D match to TRBD1 (6 bases). This clonotype was obtained from a man aged 18 to 29 in good health and CMV-seropositive. The CDR3 DNA reads as TGTGCCAGCAGCTCCTGGACAGCGTATGGCTACACCTTC. Its translation is CASSSWTAYGYTF.